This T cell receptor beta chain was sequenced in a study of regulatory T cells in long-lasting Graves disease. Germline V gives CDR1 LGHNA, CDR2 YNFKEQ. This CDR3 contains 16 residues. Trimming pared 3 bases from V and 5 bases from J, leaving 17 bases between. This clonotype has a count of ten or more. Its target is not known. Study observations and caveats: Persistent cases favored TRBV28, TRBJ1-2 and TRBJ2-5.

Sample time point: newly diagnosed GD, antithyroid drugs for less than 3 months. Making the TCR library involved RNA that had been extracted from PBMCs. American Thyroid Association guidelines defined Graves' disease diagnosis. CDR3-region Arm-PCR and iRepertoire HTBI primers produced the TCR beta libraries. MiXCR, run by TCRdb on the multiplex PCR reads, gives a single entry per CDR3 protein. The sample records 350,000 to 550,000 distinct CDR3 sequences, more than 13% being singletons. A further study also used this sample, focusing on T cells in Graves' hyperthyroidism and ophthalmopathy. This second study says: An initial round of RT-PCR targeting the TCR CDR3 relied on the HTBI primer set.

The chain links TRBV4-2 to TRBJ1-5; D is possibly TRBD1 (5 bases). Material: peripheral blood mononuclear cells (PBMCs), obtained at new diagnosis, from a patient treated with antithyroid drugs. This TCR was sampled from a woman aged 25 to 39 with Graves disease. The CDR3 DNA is TGTGCCAGCAGCCAGGTCATCGGTCGGGGCGATCAGCCCCAGCATTTT. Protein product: CASSQVIGRGDQPQHF.